Below, 13 T cell receptor beta chains from the same sample are listed, as sequenced in a study of T cells after yellow fever vaccination. In TCRdb, the 5' RACE reads were re-called with MiXCR into one record per CDR3 protein. Of 150,000 to 200,000 distinct CDR3 sequences listed, approximately 9.7% were seen once; the top ten hold about 40%. This specimen consisted of CD8+ T cells sorted from PBMCs, obtained 45 days after the yellow fever booster vaccination. The receptors originated from a man younger than 35 who received the YFV17D yellow fever vaccine.

V and J are TRBV6-6 and TRBJ2-7; D is uncertain. Germline values: CDR1 MNHNY, CDR2 SVGAGI (reference sequence). V was pared by 6 bases and J by 2 bases, with 5 bases between. This CDR3 comprises 11 residues. CDR3 amino acids: CASRFTYEQYF. Written as DNA, the CDR3 is TGTGCCAGCAGGTTTACCTACGAGCAGTACTTC.

This chain joins TRBV3-1 and TRBJ2-7; TRBD2 matches 8 bases. This CDR3 has 14 residues. V lost 5 bases and J lost 5; bases outside the gene matches: 8. Germline V gives CDR1 LGHDT, CDR2 YNNKEL (reference sequence). Here the CDR3 DNA reads TGTGCCAGCAGCAATCGGACTAGCAACCACGAGCAGTACGTC. Translation gives CASSNRTSNHEQYV.

This clonotype came up a few times. Relative to the germline gene, one junction end is altered; a read error may explain this. This chain links TRBV4-3 with TRBJ2-1; D perhaps matches TRBD1 (5 bases). Per the germline V gene, CDR1 is LGHNA and CDR2 is YSLEER. The CDR3 runs 14 residues. CDR3 loop: CASSEDSSYNEQFF. CDR3 bases: TGCGCCAGCAGCGAAGACAGCTCCTACAATGAGCAGTTCTTC.

The V gene is TRBV5-5, the J gene TRBJ1-5; 10 bases match TRBD1. The CDR3 sequence is 15 residues long. The germline CDR1 and CDR2 sequences are SGHKS and YYEKEE (reference sequence). J was trimmed by 6 bases and V by 4 bases; bases with no gene match: 7. The CDR3 coding sequence is TGTGCCAGCAGCAAAGACAGGGGGCGGGTTCAGCCCCAGCATTTT. It specifies CASSKDRGRVQPQHF.

V gene TRBV13 combines with J gene TRBJ2-7, with D possibly being TRBD2 (5 bases). Germline values: CDR1 PRHDT, CDR2 FYEKMQ (reference sequence). CDR3 size: 13 residues. The ends were cut back, 5 bases at V and 3 bases at J, with 11 bases in the middle. CDR3 region: CASSRTGFYEQYF. CDR3 DNA: TGTGCCAGCAGCCGAACGGGGTTCTACGAGCAGTACTTC.

This clonotype turned up a few times. In DNA form, the CDR3 reads TGTGCCTCTGGCCGGGGCCCCGGGGAGCTGTTTTTT. Translation gives CASGRGPGELFF. V and J are TRBV7-2 and TRBJ2-2; D might be TRBD1 or TRBD2, each matching 5 bases. The CDR3 extends over 12 amino acids. The ends were cut back, 11 bases at V and 6 bases at J, with 13 bases in the middle. CDR1 and CDR2 (germline): SGHTA, FQGNSA.

This clonotype showed up just a few times. The chain combines TRBV4-3 with TRBJ1-1, with a tentative D call TRBD1 (6 bases). Trimming pared 0 bases from V and 0 bases from J, leaving 11 bases between. The CDR3 runs to 16 residues. Germline V CDR1 and CDR2: LGHNA, YSLEER. CDR3 nucleotides: TGCGCCAGCAGCCAAGATCGTCAGGGGATGAACACTGAAGCTTTCTTT. This gives the protein CASSQDRQGMNTEAFF.

This clonotype was seen more than once but under ten times. The chain uses TRBV4-1 and TRBJ2-5; D ambiguous. Germline V gives CDR1 MGHRA, CDR2 YSYEKL. The CDR3 runs 15 residues. V lost 1 base to trimming and J lost 3 bases, with 12 bases between them. The CDR3 coding sequence is TGCGCCAGCAGCCAAGGGGTTGTTGCTGAAGAGACCCAGTACTTC. Translation gives CASSQGVVAEETQYF.

The V and J genes are TRBV5-6 and TRBJ1-1; possibly TRBD1 for D (5 bases). CDR3 length: 14 residues. Germline CDR1 and CDR2: SGHDT and YYEEEE. V gave up 1 base and J gave up 0 bases, with 7 bases separating them. The CDR3: CASSLWGMNTEAFF. The CDR3 nucleotides are TGTGCCAGCAGCTTGTGGGGCATGAACACTGAAGCTTTCTTT.

This chain joins TRBV6-1 and TRBJ2-1; tentative D call: TRBD2 (5 bases). The V gene's germline CDR1 is MNHNS and CDR2 SASEGT. This CDR3 has 16 amino acids. The ends were cut back, 5 bases at V and 0 bases at J, with 14 bases in the middle. The DNA for the CDR3 is TGTGCCAGCAGTCCTATGTTGGGGAGCTCCTACAATGAGCAGTTCTTC. Amino acid sequence: CASSPMLGSSYNEQFF.

V is TRBV4-1 and J is TRBJ1-2; D remains ambiguous. The V and J ends lost 2 bases and 4 bases respectively, with 11 bases between them. CDR1 and CDR2 from the germline V gene are MGHRA and YSYEKL. This CDR3 comprises 14 residues. The CDR3 is CASSQLVRLYGYTF. In DNA form, the CDR3 reads TGCGCCAGCAGCCAATTGGTCAGGCTCTATGGCTACACCTTC.

V is TRBV6-5 and J is TRBJ2-2; D is ambiguous. The CDR3 length is 14 residues. V was pared by 2 bases and J by 2 bases, with 6 bases between. CDR1 is MNHEY and CDR2 is SVGAGI in the germline V gene. This CDR3 reads CASSYGYNTGELFF. The CDR3 coding sequence is TGTGCCAGCAGTTACGGATACAACACCGGGGAGCTGTTTTTT.

In its sample, this clonotype was seen many times. The rearrangement joins TRBV6-2 or TRBV6-3 to TRBJ2-1, with D unresolved. Germline V CDR1 and CDR2: MNHEY, SVGEGT. The V gene lost 2 bases and the J gene lost 9 bases, with 11 bases spanning the gap. CDR3 length equals 13 residues. The CDR3 DNA is TGTGCCAGCAGTTACCAGGCGGCCGCTGAGCAGTTCTTC. This encodes CASSYQAAAEQFF.